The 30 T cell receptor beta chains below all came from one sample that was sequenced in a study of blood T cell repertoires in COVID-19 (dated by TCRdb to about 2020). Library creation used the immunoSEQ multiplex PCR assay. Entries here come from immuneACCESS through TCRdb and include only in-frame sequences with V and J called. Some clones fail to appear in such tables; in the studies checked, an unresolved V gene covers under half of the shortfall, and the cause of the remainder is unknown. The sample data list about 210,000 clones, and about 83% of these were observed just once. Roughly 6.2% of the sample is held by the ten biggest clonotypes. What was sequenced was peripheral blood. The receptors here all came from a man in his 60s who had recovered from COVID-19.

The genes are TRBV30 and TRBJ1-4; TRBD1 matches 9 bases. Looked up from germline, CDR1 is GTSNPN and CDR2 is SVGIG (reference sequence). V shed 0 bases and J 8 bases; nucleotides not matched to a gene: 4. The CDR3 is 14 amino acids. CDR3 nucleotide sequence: TGTGCCTGGAGTGTACAGGGGGCAGGAGAAAAACTGTTTTTT. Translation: CAWSVQGAGEKLFF. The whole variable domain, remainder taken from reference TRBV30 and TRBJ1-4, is SQTIHQWPATLVQPVGSPLSLECTVEGTSNPNLYWYRQAAGRGLQLLFYSVGIGQISSEVPQNLSASRPQDRQFILSSKKLLLSDSGFYLCAWSVQGAGEKLFFGSGTQLSVL.

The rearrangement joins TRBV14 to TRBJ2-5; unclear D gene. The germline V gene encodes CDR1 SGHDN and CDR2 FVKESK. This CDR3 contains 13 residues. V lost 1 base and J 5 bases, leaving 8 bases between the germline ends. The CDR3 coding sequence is TGTGCCAGCAGCCAAGCGGGTCGGGAGACCCAGTACTTC. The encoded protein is CASSQAGRETQYF. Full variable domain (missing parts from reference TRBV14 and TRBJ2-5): EAGVTQFPSHSVIEKGQTVTLRCDPISGHDNLYWYRRVMGKEIKFLLHFVKESKQDESGMPNNRFLAERTGGTYSTLKVQPAELEDSGVYFCASSQAGRETQYFGPGTRLLVL.

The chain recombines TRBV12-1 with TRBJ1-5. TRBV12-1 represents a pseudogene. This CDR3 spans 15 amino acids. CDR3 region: CASSSTYGPNQPQHF. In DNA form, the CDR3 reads TGTGCCAGCAGCTCAACCTACGGTCCCAATCAGCCCCAGCATTTT.

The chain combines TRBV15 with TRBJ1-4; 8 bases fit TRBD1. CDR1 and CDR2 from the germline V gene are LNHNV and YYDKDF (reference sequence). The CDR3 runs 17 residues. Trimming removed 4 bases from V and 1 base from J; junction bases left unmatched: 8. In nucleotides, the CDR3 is TGTGCCACCAGCACAAGAGCCGGACAGGGAACTAATGAAAAACTGTTTTTT. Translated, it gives CATSTRAGQGTNEKLFF.

CDR3 nucleotides: TGTGCCTGCGGAGGGGCTGGGGCCAACGTCCTGACTTTC. It yields the protein CACGGAGANVLTF. This chain uses TRBV5-5 with TRBJ2-6; D perhaps matches TRBD2 (6 bases). Germline V gene sequence: CDR1 SGHKS, CDR2 YYEKEE (reference sequence). The V and J ends lost 10 bases and 2 bases respectively, with 10 bases between them. There are 13 residues in the CDR3. Drawing the rest from reference TRBV5-5 and TRBJ2-6, the complete variable domain is DAGVTQSPTHLIKTRGQQVTLRCSPISGHKSVSWYQQVLGQGPQFIFQYYEKEERGRGNFPDRFSARQFPNYSSELNVNALLLGDSALYLCACGGAGANVLTFGAGSRLTVL.

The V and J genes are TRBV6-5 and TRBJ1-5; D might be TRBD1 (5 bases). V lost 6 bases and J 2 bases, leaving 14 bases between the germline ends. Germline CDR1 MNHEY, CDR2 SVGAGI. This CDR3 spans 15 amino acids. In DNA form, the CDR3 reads TGTGCCAGCAGCTCCCGGGGGACCGGCAATCAGCCCCAGCATTTT. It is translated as CASSSRGTGNQPQHF.

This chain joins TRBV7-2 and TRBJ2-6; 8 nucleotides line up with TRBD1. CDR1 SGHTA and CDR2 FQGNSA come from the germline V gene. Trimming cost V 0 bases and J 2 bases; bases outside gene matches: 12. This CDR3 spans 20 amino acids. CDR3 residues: CASSLALKETGGAGANVLTF. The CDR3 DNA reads TGTGCCAGCAGCTTAGCGCTAAAAGAAACAGGGGGAGCTGGGGCCAACGTCCTGACTTTC.

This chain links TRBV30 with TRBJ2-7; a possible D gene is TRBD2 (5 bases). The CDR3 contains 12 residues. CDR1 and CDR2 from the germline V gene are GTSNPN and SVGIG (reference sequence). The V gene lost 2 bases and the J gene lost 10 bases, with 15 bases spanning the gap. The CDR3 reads CAWSPLARPQYF. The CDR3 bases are TGTGCCTGGAGTCCGCTAGCCCGTCCCCAGTACTTC.

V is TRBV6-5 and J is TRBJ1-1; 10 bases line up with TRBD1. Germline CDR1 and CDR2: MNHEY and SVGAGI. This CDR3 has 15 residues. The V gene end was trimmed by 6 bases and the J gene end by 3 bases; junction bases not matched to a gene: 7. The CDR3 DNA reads TGTGCCAGCAGACCTGACAGGGGGCGGGACACTGAAGCTTTCTTT. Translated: CASRPDRGRDTEAFF.

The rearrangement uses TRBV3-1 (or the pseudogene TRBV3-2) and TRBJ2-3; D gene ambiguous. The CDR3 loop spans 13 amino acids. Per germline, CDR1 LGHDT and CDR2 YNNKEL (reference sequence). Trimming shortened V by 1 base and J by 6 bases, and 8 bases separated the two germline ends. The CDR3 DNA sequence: TGTGCCAGCAGCCAAGGGGCAAGGGATACGCAGTATTTT. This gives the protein CASSQGARDTQYF.

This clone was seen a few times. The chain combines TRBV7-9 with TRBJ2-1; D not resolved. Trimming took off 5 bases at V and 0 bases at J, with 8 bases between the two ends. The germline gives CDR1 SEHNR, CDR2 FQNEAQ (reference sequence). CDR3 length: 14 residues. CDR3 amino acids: CASSLAGSYNEQFF. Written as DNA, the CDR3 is TGTGCCAGCAGCCTGGCAGGCTCCTACAATGAGCAGTTCTTC. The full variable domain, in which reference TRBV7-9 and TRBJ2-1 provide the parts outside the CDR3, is DTGVSQNPRHKITKRGQNVTFRCDPISEHNRLYWYRQTLGQGPEFLTYFQNEAQLEKSRLLSDRFSAERPKGSFSTLEIQRTEQGDSAMYLCASSLAGSYNEQFFGPGTRLTVL.

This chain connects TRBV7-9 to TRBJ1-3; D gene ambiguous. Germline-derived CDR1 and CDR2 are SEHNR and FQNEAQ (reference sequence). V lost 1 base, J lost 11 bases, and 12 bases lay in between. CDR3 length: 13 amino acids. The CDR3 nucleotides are TGTGCCAGCAGCTTAGATGGCATGGTCCCCATATATTTT. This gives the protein CASSLDGMVPIYF.

This chain's CDR3 is CASSHESDRAYNSPLHF. The CDR3 nucleotides are TGTGCCAGCAGCCATGAGTCGGACAGGGCCTATAATTCACCCCTCCACTTT. The gene calls are TRBV3-1 (or the pseudogene TRBV3-2) and TRBJ1-6, with 8 bases matching TRBD1. The CDR3 totals 17 residues. V shed 3 bases, J shed 2 bases, and the junction held 6 bases outside the gene matches. The germline V gene encodes CDR1 LGHDT and CDR2 YNNKEL (reference sequence).

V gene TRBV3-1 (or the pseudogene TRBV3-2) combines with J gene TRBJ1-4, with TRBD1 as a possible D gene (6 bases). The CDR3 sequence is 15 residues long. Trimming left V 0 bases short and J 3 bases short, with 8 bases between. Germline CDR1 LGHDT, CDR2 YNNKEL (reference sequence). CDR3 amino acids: CASSQEQGSNEKLFF. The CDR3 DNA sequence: TGTGCCAGCAGCCAAGAACAGGGTTCTAATGAAAAACTGTTTTTT.

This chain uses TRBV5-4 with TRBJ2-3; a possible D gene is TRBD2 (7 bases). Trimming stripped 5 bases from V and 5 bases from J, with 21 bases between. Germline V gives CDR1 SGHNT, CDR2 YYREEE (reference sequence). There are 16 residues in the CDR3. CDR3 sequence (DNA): TGTGCCAGCAGTCCAGGGGCGGGGGCACCTGGAGATACGCAGTATTTT. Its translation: CASSPGAGAPGDTQYF.

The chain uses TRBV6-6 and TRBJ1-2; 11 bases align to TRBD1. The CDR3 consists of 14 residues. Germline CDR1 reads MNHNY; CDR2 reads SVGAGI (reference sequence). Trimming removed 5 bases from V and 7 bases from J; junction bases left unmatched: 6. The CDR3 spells CASSRDRGIGGYTF. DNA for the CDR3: TGTGCCAGCAGTCGGGACAGGGGGATTGGTGGCTACACCTTC.

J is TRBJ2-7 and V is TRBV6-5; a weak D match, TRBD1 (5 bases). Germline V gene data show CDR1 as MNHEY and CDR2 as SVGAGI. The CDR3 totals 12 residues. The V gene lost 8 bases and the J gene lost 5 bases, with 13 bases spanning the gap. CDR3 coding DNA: TGTGCCAGCCCAAGGGGCTGGGACGAGCAGTACTTC. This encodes CASPRGWDEQYF.

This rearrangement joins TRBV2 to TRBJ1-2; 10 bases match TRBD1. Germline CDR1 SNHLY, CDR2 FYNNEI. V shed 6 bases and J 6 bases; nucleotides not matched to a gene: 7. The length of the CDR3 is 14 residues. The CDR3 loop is CASRQGQGSNGYTF. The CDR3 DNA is TGTGCCAGCAGGCAGGGACAGGGGAGCAATGGCTACACCTTC.

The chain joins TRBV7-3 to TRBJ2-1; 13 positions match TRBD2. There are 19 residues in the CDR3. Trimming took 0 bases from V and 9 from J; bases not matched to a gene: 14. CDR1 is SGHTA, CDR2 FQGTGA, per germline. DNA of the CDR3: TGTGCCAGCAGCTTAACGCGAAGGACTAGCGGGGGCCTAATGGTTGAGCAGTTCTTC. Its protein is CASSLTRRTSGGLMVEQFF.

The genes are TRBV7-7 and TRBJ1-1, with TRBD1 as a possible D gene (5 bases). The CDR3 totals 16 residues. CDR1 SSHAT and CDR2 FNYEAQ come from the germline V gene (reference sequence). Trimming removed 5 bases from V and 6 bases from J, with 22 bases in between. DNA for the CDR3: TGTGCCAGCAGCCCCCTAGTGCAGGGAAGTTTCTCTGAAGCTTTCTTT. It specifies CASSPLVQGSFSEAFF.

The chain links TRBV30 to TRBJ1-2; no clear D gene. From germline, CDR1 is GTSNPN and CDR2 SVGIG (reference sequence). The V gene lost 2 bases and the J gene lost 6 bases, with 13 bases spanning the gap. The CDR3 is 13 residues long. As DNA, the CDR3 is TGTGCCTGGAGTTATCGGGAGGCTCATGGCTACACCTTC. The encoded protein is CAWSYREAHGYTF.

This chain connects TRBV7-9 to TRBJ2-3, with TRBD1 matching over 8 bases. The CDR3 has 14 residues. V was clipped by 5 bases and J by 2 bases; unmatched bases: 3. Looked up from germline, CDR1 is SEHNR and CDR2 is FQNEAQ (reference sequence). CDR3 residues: CASSATGDTDTQYF. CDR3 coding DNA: TGTGCCAGCAGCGCGACAGGGGACACAGATACGCAGTATTTT.

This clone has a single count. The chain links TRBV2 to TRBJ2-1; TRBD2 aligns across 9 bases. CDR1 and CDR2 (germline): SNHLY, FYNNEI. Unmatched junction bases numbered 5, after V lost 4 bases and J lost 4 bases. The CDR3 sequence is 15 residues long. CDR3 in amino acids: CASSVGGRVYNEQFF. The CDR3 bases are TGTGCCAGCAGTGTAGGCGGGAGGGTATACAATGAGCAGTTCTTC.

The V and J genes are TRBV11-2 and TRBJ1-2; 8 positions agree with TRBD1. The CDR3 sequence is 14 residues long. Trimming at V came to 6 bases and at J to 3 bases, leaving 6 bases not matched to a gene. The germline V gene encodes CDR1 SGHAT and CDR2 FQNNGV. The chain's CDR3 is CASRTWGQDYGYTF. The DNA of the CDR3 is TGTGCCAGCAGAACCTGGGGACAGGACTATGGCTACACCTTC.

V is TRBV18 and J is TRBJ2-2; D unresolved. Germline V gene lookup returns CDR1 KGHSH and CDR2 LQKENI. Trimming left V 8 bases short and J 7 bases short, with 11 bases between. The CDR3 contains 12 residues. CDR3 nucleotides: TGTGCCAGCGCTAGAGCTGGCGGGGAGCTGTTTTTT. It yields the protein CASARAGGELFF. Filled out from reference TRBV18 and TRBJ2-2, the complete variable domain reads NAGVMQNPRHLVRRRGQEARLRCSPMKGHSHVYWYRQLPEEGLKFMVYLQKENIIDESGMPKERFSAEFPKEGPSILRIQQVVRGDSAAYFCASARAGGELFFGEGSRLTVL.

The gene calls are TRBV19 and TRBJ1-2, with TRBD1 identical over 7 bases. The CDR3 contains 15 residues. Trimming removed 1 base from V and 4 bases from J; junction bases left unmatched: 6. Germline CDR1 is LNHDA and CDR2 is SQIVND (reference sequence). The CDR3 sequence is CASSIGGTDPYGYTF. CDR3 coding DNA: TGTGCCAGTAGTATAGGGGGGACAGATCCCTATGGCTACACCTTC. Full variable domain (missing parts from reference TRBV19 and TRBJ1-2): DGGITQSPKYLFRKEGQNVTLSCEQNLNHDAMYWYRQDPGQGLRLIYYSQIVNDFQKGDIAEGYSVSREKKESFPLTVTSAQKNPTAFYLCASSIGGTDPYGYTFGSGTRLTVV.

For the CDR3, the DNA is TGTGCCAGCAGCTTGAACAGGGGGCAAACTGAAGCTTTCTTT. Translation: CASSLNRGQTEAFF. The gene calls are TRBV5-6 and TRBJ1-1, with 9 bases lining up with TRBD1. Unmatched junction bases numbered 3, after V lost 1 base and J lost 5 bases. The CDR3 is 14 residues long. Germline values: CDR1 SGHDT, CDR2 YYEEEE.

CDR3 loop: CASSLAGAQSGETQYF. Written as DNA, the CDR3 is TGTGCCAGCAGCCTAGCGGGGGCCCAGTCAGGAGAGACCCAGTACTTC. V usage is TRBV5-4 and J usage is TRBJ2-5; 10 nucleotides align to TRBD2. The ends lost 4 bases at V and 4 bases at J; junction bases unmatched: 10. In germline, CDR1 is SGHNT, CDR2 YYREEE (reference sequence). This CDR3 is built from 16 residues.

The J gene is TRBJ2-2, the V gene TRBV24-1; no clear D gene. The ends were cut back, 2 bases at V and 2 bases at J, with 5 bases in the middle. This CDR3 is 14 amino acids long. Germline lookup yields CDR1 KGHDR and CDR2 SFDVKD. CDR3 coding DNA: TGTGCCACCAGTGATTACAGCAACACCGGGGAGCTGTTTTTT. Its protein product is CATSDYSNTGELFF.

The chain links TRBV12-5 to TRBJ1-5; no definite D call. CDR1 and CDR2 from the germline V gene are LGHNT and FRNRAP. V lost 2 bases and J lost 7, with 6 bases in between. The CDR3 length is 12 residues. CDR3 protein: CASGLMRQPQHF. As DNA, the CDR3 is TGTGCTAGTGGTTTGATGCGGCAGCCCCAGCATTTT.